What follows are 30 T cell receptor beta chains derived from one specimen sequenced in a study of cytomegalovirus exposure and HLA in healthy donors. Use of 60 Vbeta and 13 Jbeta primers characterized the PCR. Clones were sequenced by immunoSEQ multiplex PCR, and TCRdb holds only the in-frame ones, with some missing. This table has 100,000 to 150,000 clones, more than 80% appearing once. Sequenced material: PBMCs. The receptors come from a male donor in good health and CMV-seronegative.

The chain joins TRBV7-9 to TRBJ2-1; D is possibly TRBD2 (5 bases). CDR3 length: 17 amino acids. Germline V gene data show CDR1 as SEHNR and CDR2 as FQNEAQ (reference sequence). Between the trimmed V and J ends, which lost 1 base and 9 bases, there was a span of 22 bases. CDR3 region: CASSLVPRQAGDVEQFF. In DNA, the CDR3 is TGTGCCAGCAGCTTAGTTCCGAGGCAGGCGGGCGACGTTGAGCAGTTCTTC. Full variable domain (missing parts from reference TRBV7-9 and TRBJ2-1): DTGVSQNPRHKITKRGQNVTFRCDPISEHNRLYWYRQTLGQGPEFLTYFQNEAQLEKSRLLSDRFSAERPKGSFSTLEIQRTEQGDSAMYLCASSLVPRQAGDVEQFFGPGTRLTVL.

V is TRBV28 and J is TRBJ1-2; TRBD1 matches 7 bases. Germline loops: CDR1 MDHEN, CDR2 SYDVKM. V lost 5 bases and J lost 8; bases outside the gene matches: 8. This CDR3 contains 13 residues. This chain's CDR3 is CASSRTGAAGYTF. CDR3 DNA: TGTGCCAGCAGTCGTACAGGGGCGGCGGGCTACACCTTC.

J is TRBJ2-5 and V is TRBV5-1, with D maybe TRBD1 (6 bases). Trimming pared 0 bases from V and 5 bases from J, leaving 17 bases between. The CDR3 extends over 16 amino acids. Germline assignment: CDR1 SGHRS and CDR2 YFSETQ. CDR3 region: CASSLAGTRVGETQYF. The CDR3 region has the DNA TGCGCCAGCAGCTTGGCCGGGACACGGGTCGGGGAGACCCAGTACTTC.

The V and J genes are TRBV6-5 and TRBJ2-5; tentatively, D is TRBD1 (6 bases). The V gene's germline CDR1 is MNHEY and CDR2 SVGAGI. Trimming took off 6 bases at V and 4 bases at J, with 9 bases between the two ends. This CDR3 is built from 12 residues. The CDR3 bases are TGTGCCAGCAGCCACAGGGTAGAGACCCAGTACTTC. Its translation: CASSHRVETQYF.

The J gene is TRBJ2-3, the V gene TRBV25-1; 13 bases align to TRBD2. V shed 9 bases and J 3 bases; nucleotides not matched to a gene: 9. CDR1 is MGHDK and CDR2 is SYGVNS in the germline V gene. The CDR3 loop spans 16 amino acids. CDR3 sequence (DNA): TGTGCCAGTGGACTAGCGGGAGATAGGGCAACAGATACGCAGTATTTT. It translates to CASGLAGDRATDTQYF.

The CDR3 region is CASSVAPGASQETQYF. The CDR3 coding sequence is TGTGCCAGCAGCGTAGCTCCAGGGGCATCCCAAGAGACCCAGTACTTC. This sequence joins TRBV9 and TRBJ2-5, with D possibly matching TRBD1 (6 bases). V dropped 0 bases and J dropped 1 base, with 13 bases sitting between them. The germline gives CDR1 SGDLS, CDR2 YYNGEE. The CDR3 loop spans 16 amino acids.

This chain links TRBV7-2 with TRBJ2-1; 8 nucleotides line up with TRBD1. CDR3 size: 15 residues. Trimming at V came to 5 bases and at J to 4 bases, leaving 7 bases not matched to a gene. Germline CDR1 is SGHTA and CDR2 is FQGNSA. The CDR3 protein is CASSTRTGLYNEQFF. CDR3 DNA: TGTGCCAGCAGCACCAGGACAGGGCTATACAATGAGCAGTTCTTC. The variable domain in full, with the rest retrieved from reference TRBV7-2 and TRBJ2-1, is GAGVSQSPSNKVTEKGKDVELRCDPISGHTALYWYRQSLGQGLEFLIYFQGNSAPDKSGLPSDRFSAERTGGSVSTLTIQRTQQEDSAVYLCASSTRTGLYNEQFFGPGTRLTVL.

The chain employs TRBV18 and TRBJ2-3; D ambiguous. Germline V gives CDR1 KGHSH, CDR2 LQKENI. The CDR3 extends over 13 amino acids. The ends were cut back, 6 bases at V and 2 bases at J, with 9 bases in the middle. The CDR3 loop is CASSPLLTDTQYF. In DNA, the CDR3 is TGTGCCAGCTCCCCTTTACTCACAGATACGCAGTATTTT.

The V call is TRBV6-5, the J call TRBJ2-2, with TRBD1 matching 7 bases. J gave up 7 bases and V 0 bases, and 5 bases lay outside the gene matches. The germline V gene has CDR1 MNHEY and CDR2 SVGAGI. The CDR3 has 15 amino acids. This chain's CDR3 is CASSYSRGFIGELFF. The CDR3 DNA is TGTGCCAGCAGTTACTCCAGGGGGTTTATCGGGGAGCTGTTTTTT.

This sequence joins TRBV6-5 and TRBJ1-1, with 8 bases lining up with TRBD1. Germline loops: CDR1 MNHEY, CDR2 SVGAGI. The ends lost 7 bases at V and 5 bases at J; junction bases unmatched: 9. The CDR3 runs 14 residues. CDR3 protein: CASNLQGGWTEAFF. CDR3 nucleotide sequence: TGTGCCAGCAACTTACAGGGGGGGTGGACTGAAGCTTTCTTT.

This clone was seen a single time. The chain is built from TRBV6-5 and TRBJ2-5, with D unclear. The tail of the sequence fits TRBJ2-7 better, so the J call may be wrong. The germline CDR1 and CDR2 sequences are MNHEY and SVGAGI. This CDR3 is built from 16 residues. CDR3 loop: CASSYSSTATSYEQYF. Here the CDR3 DNA reads TGTGCCAGCAGTTACTCGAGCACAGCCACCTCCTACGAGCAGTACTTC.

This chain joins TRBV7-2 and TRBJ2-5; D not certain. The CDR3 sequence is 10 residues long. The germline V gene has CDR1 SGHTA and CDR2 FQGNSA. Trimming cost V 6 bases and J 5 bases, with 4 bases left between them. This chain's CDR3 is CASRRETQYF. Here the CDR3 DNA reads TGTGCCAGCAGGCGGGAGACCCAGTACTTC.

This rearrangement joins TRBV7-2 to TRBJ2-1, with 11 bases fitting TRBD2. This CDR3 comprises 15 residues. V gave up 4 bases and J gave up 4 bases; unmatched junction bases: 3. The germline V gene encodes CDR1 SGHTA and CDR2 FQGNSA. The CDR3 is CASSSSGGPYNEQFF. The CDR3 DNA reads TGTGCCAGCAGCTCTAGCGGGGGGCCTTACAATGAGCAGTTCTTC.

This rearrangement joins TRBV6-5 to TRBJ2-3; 9 bases line up with TRBD1. CDR1 and CDR2 (germline): MNHEY, SVGAGI. The CDR3 covers 14 residues. V lost 4 bases, J lost 2 bases, and 1 base stayed unmatched. Written as DNA, the CDR3 is TGTGCCAGCAGTTGGGACAGGGCCACAGATACGCAGTATTTT. Residues: CASSWDRATDTQYF.

V gene TRBV9 combines with J gene TRBJ2-1; tentative D call: TRBD2 (6 bases). The V gene lost 4 bases and the J gene lost 9 bases, with 11 bases spanning the gap. This CDR3 region has 12 residues. Germline V lookup: CDR1 SGDLS, CDR2 YYNGEE. The CDR3 region has the DNA TGTGCCAGCAGCTCAACGGGGGTTGAGCAGTTCTTC. It yields the protein CASSSTGVEQFF.

This chain links TRBV5-6 with TRBJ1-1, with TRBD1 identical over 8 bases. Germline trimming cut 5 bases from V and 1 base from J; bases unmatched to any gene: 4. Germline assignment: CDR1 SGHDT and CDR2 YYEEEE. The CDR3 runs 14 residues. CDR3 coding DNA: TGTGCCAGCAGTTTAGGGACAGGGAACACTGAAGCTTTCTTT. It specifies CASSLGTGNTEAFF.

The chain couples TRBV30 to TRBJ2-4; 9 nucleotides agree with TRBD2. Germline CDR1 reads GTSNPN; CDR2 reads SVGIG (reference sequence). The CDR3 extends over 14 amino acids. Trimming cost V 5 bases and J 12 bases; bases outside gene matches: 14. This CDR3 reads CAWQGLAGGGSQYF. CDR3 sequence (DNA): TGTGCCTGGCAAGGGTTGGCGGGAGGGGGCAGTCAGTACTTC.

The gene calls are TRBV5-8 and TRBJ2-7, with 9 nucleotides matching TRBD1. The junction had 5 bases not matched to a gene; V was cut back by 4 bases and J by 0 bases. The CDR3 has 15 residues. Germline CDR1 is SGHTS and CDR2 is YDEGEE. The CDR3 spells CASSRTGASSYEQYF. The CDR3 DNA follows: TGTGCCAGCAGCAGGACAGGGGCAAGCTCCTACGAGCAGTACTTC.

The chain has TRBV9 and TRBJ1-4; 7 bases map to TRBD1. Germline assignment: CDR1 SGDLS and CDR2 YYNGEE. This CDR3 region has 14 residues. The junction had 3 bases not matched to a gene; V was cut back by 3 bases and J by 4 bases. CDR3 nucleotides: TGTGCCAGCAGCGCGGGACAGAGTAATGAAAAACTGTTTTTT. Amino acid sequence: CASSAGQSNEKLFF.

The chain is built from TRBV29-1 and TRBJ2-6; TRBD1 matches at 8 bases. From germline, CDR1 is SQVTM and CDR2 ANQGSEA. This CDR3 has 16 amino acids. V lost 3 bases to trimming and J lost 2 bases; unmatched junction nucleotides: 6. In DNA, the CDR3 is TGCAGCGTTGATGTAAACAGGGGGACTGGGGCCAACGTCCTGACTTTC. Protein sequence: CSVDVNRGTGANVLTF.

The rearrangement links TRBV6-1 to TRBJ2-2, with 8 bases aligning to TRBD2. The CDR3 spans 14 residues. V shed 4 bases and J 5 bases; nucleotides not matched to a gene: 3. Looked up from germline, CDR1 is MNHNS and CDR2 is SASEGT. This chain's CDR3 is CASSGTSRTGELFF. CDR3 DNA sequence: TGTGCCAGCAGTGGGACTAGCCGAACCGGGGAGCTGTTTTTT.

V usage is TRBV18 and J usage is TRBJ2-1; the match to TRBD2 covers 10 bases. Germline trimming cut 6 bases from V and 7 bases from J; bases unmatched to any gene: 12. Germline assignment: CDR1 KGHSH and CDR2 LQKENI. CDR3 length: 16 residues. As DNA, the CDR3 is TGTGCCAGCTCCCCTACCCTAGCGGGAGAGCAGAATGAGCAGTTCTTC. It yields the protein CASSPTLAGEQNEQFF.

This chain joins TRBV5-1 and TRBJ2-5, with D perhaps TRBD2 (5 bases). There are 15 residues in the CDR3. Germline V gene data show CDR1 as SGHRS and CDR2 as YFSETQ. Trimming took 3 bases from V and 3 from J, leaving 15 bases between them. The CDR3 loop is CASSWILGLKETQYF. The CDR3 region has the DNA TGCGCCAGCAGCTGGATACTAGGCTTAAAAGAGACCCAGTACTTC.

This clone was observed a few times. This chain joins TRBV5-1 and TRBJ1-4; TRBD1 is a possible D gene (5 bases). There are 15 residues in the CDR3. Germline CDR1 reads SGHRS; CDR2 reads YFSETQ. V was pared by 3 bases and J by 3 bases, with 12 bases between. The CDR3: CASSSRAGSNEKLFF. DNA of the CDR3: TGCGCCAGCAGCTCCCGGGCAGGGTCTAATGAAAAACTGTTTTTT.

The rearrangement links TRBV19 to TRBJ2-7; 10 bases match TRBD2. The germline gives CDR1 LNHDA, CDR2 SQIVND (reference sequence). The V segment lost 5 bases and the J segment 0 bases; nucleotides outside the gene matches: 4. The CDR3 runs 15 residues. The chain's CDR3 is CASSPGTSDSYEQYF. For the CDR3, the DNA is TGTGCCAGTAGTCCCGGGACTAGCGACTCCTACGAGCAGTACTTC.

The chain carries TRBV4-1 and TRBJ1-2, with 8 nucleotides matching TRBD1. The germline CDR1 and CDR2 sequences are MGHRA and YSYEKL. The CDR3 totals 17 residues. The ends lost 0 bases at V and 0 bases at J; junction bases unmatched: 6. The CDR3 region has the DNA TGCGCCAGCAGCCAAGATCCAGGGACAGGCACTAACTATGGCTACACCTTC. Amino acid sequence: CASSQDPGTGTNYGYTF.

This chain joins TRBV4-2 and TRBJ2-2, with TRBD2 matching over 8 bases. This CDR3 is built from 16 residues. V shed 3 bases, J shed 6 bases, and the junction held 9 bases outside the gene matches. Germline V lookup: CDR1 LGHNA, CDR2 YNFKEQ. CDR3 loop: CASSHVAGFGAGELFF. CDR3 in DNA: TGTGCCAGCAGCCATGTAGCGGGGTTTGGGGCCGGGGAGCTGTTTTTT.

The chain couples TRBV7-8 to TRBJ2-1; 8 positions agree with TRBD2. The CDR3 totals 16 residues. V was pared by 8 bases and J by 3 bases, with 12 bases of the junction left unmatched. The V gene's germline CDR1 is SGHVS and CDR2 FQNEAQ. CDR3 coding DNA: TGTGCCAGCTCACTGTCGGGACTAGTATACTACAATGAGCAGTTCTTC. Translating it yields CASSLSGLVYYNEQFF. The full variable domain, completed using reference TRBV7-8 and TRBJ2-1, is GAGVSQSPRYKVAKRGQDVALRCDPISGHVSLFWYQQALGQGPEFLTYFQNEAQLDKSGLPSDRFFAERPEGSVSTLKIQRTQQEDSAVYLCASSLSGLVYYNEQFFGPGTRLTVL.

This clone has a handful of counts. The rearrangement links TRBV7-9 to TRBJ2-4; 9 bases align to TRBD1. Germline CDR1 and CDR2: SEHNR and FQNEAQ (reference sequence). With 3 bases clipped from V and 7 bases from J, the junction kept 1 base outside the gene matches. The CDR3 length is 13 residues. In DNA, the CDR3 is TGTGCCAGCAGCTTCGGGACAGGGAACATTCAGTACTTC. It translates to CASSFGTGNIQYF.

The V gene is TRBV5-1, the J gene TRBJ1-1, with D possibly matching TRBD1 (5 bases). Germline V gene data show CDR1 as SGHRS and CDR2 as YFSETQ. Deletions cut 1 base from V and 4 bases from J, with 8 bases between. The CDR3 consists of 13 residues. CDR3 residues: CASSLQGTTEAFF. CDR3 DNA: TGCGCCAGCAGCTTGCAGGGTACCACTGAAGCTTTCTTT. The whole variable domain, filled in from reference TRBV5-1 and TRBJ1-1, reads KAGVTQTPRYLIKTRGQQVTLSCSPISGHRSVSWYQQTPGQGLQFLFEYFSETQRNKGNFPGRFSGRQFSNSRSEMNVSTLELGDSALYLCASSLQGTTEAFFGQGTRLTVV.